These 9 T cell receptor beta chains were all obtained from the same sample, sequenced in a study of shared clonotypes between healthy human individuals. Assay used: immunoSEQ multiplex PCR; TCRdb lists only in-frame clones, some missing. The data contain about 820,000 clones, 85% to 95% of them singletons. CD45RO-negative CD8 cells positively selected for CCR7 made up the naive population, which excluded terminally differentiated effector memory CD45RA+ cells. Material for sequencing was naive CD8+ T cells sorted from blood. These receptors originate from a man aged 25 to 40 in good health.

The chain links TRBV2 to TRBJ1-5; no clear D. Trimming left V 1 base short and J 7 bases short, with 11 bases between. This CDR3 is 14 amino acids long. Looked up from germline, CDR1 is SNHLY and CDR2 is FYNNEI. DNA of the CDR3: TGTGCCAGCAGTGAAGTCGGCATCGACCAGCCCCAGCATTTT. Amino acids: CASSEVGIDQPQHF.

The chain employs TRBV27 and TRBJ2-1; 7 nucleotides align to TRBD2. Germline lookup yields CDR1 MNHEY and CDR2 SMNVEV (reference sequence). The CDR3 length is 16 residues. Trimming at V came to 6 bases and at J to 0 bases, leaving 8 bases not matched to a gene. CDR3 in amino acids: CASSARAGSSYNEQFF. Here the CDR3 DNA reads TGTGCCAGCAGCGCGAGAGCGGGGAGCTCCTACAATGAGCAGTTCTTC.

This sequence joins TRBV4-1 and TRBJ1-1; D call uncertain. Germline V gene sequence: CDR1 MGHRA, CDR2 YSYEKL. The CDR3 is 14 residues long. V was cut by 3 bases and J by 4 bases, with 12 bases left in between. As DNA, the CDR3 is TGCGCCAGCAGCCATCCTGCCAGTAGCACTGAAGCTTTCTTT. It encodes CASSHPASSTEAFF.

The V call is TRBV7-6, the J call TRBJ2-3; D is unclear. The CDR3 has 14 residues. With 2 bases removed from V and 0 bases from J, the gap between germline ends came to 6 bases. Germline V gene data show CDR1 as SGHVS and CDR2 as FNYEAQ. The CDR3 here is CASSLFRSTDTQYF. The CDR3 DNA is TGTGCCAGCAGCTTATTCAGGAGCACAGATACGCAGTATTTT.

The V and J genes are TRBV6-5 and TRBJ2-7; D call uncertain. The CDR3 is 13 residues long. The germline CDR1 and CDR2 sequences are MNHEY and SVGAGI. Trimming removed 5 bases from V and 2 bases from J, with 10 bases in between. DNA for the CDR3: TGTGCCAGCAGTCATTCCCCGACCTACGAGCAGTACTTC. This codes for CASSHSPTYEQYF.

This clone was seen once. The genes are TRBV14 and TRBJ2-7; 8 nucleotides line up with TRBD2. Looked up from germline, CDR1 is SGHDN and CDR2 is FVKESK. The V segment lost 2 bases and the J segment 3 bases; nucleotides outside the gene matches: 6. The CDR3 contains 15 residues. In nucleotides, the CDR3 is TGTGCCAGCAGCCAACTGAGCGGGAGTCGCTACGAGCAGTACTTC. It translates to CASSQLSGSRYEQYF.

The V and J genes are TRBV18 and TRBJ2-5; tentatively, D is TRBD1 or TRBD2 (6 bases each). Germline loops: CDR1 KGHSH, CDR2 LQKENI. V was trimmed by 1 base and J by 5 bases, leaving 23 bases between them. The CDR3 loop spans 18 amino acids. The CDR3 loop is CASSPRVGGSRRRETQYF. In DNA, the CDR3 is TGTGCCAGCTCACCACGTGTCGGGGGCAGCCGAAGGAGGGAGACCCAGTACTTC.

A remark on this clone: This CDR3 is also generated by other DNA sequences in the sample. The CDR3 nucleotides are TGTGCCAGCAGTTTATCAGCCAAAAACATTCAGTACTTC. Translated: CASSLSAKNIQYF. The rearrangement uses TRBV27 and TRBJ2-4; no definite D call. Trimming shortened V by 0 bases and J by 0 bases, and 0 bases separated the two germline ends. CDR3 length: 13 residues. Germline loops: CDR1 MNHEY, CDR2 SMNVEV (reference sequence).

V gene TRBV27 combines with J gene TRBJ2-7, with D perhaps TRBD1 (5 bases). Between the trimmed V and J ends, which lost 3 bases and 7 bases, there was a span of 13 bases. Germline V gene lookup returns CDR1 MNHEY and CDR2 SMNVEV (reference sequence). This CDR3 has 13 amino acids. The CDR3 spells CASSLSRKGEQYF. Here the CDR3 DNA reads TGTGCCAGCAGTTTGTCCAGGAAGGGGGAGCAGTACTTC.